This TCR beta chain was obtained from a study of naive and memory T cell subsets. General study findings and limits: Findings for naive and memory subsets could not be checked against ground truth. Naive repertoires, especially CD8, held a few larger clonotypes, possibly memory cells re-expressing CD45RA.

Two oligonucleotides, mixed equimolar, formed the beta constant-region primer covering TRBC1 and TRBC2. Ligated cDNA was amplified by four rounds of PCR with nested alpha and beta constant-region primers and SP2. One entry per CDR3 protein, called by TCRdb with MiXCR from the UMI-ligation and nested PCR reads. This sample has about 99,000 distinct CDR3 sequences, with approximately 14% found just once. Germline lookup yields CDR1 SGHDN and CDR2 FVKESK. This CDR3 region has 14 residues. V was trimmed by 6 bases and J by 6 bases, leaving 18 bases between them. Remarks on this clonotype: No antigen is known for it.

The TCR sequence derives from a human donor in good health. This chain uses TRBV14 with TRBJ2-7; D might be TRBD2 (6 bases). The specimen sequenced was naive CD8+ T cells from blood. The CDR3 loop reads CASRPGGWGSEQYF. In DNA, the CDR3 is TGTGCCAGCAGACCCGGGGGTTGGGGCTCCGAGCAGTACTTC.